The T cell receptor beta chain described here comes from a study of Graves' ophthalmopathy and Graves' hyperthyroidism. Amplification of TCR beta CDR3 regions used RNA transcripts. HTBI primers served in a first-round RT-PCR, which a second-round multiplex PCR followed. TCRdb re-called the multiplex PCR reads through MiXCR, storing one row per CDR3 protein. The data contain approximately 640,000 distinct CDR3 sequences, 35% to 50% of them singletons. The CDR3 length equals 16 residues, ends included. Germline values: CDR1 SGHAT, CDR2 FQDESV (reference sequence). The diagnosis was founded upon clinical symptoms, serum thyroxine, TRAb, thyroid ultrasound and orbital computed tomography. Notes on this clonotype: The DNA is omitted, as the CDR3 cannot be located on it reliably, and the CDR3 follows TCRdb's listing.

Input material: peripheral blood. J is TRBJ1-2 and V is TRBV11-1; the tabulated D call, TRBD1, remains unverified against the DNA. The receptor comes from an adult man with Graves' ophthalmopathy. The CDR3 spells CASFYICSAWAYGYTF.